The 24 T cell receptor beta chains reported below all come from one sample, sequenced in a study of blood T cells in healthy people across ages. The authors ran a second PCR of roughly 7 to 11 cycles using a sample-barcoded 5' primer and a J-beta primer mix. TCRdb redid the calling of the 5' RACE reads with MiXCR, one entry per CDR3 protein. This sample has nearly 800,000 distinct CDR3 sequences; around 25% occur once, and the top ten carry approximately 4%. Another study also made use of these data, one on T cells of mothers and their children.

The source material was blood. Every receptor here comes from a boy between 10 and 17 years old in good health.

The rearrangement joins TRBV6-2 or TRBV6-3 to TRBJ2-1; 7 bases are shared with TRBD1. CDR3 size: 16 residues. Germline assignment: CDR1 MNHEY and CDR2 SVGEGT. V lost 5 bases, J lost 4 bases, and 11 bases stayed unmatched. CDR3 loop: CASSRSGTENYNEQFF. The CDR3 coding sequence is TGTGCCAGCAGTCGCTCCGGGACAGAGAATTACAATGAGCAGTTCTTC.

This clonotype showed up just a few times. This rearrangement joins TRBV11-2 to TRBJ2-5, with 11 positions matching TRBD2. This CDR3 is built from 15 residues. J gave up 3 bases and V 3 bases, and 3 bases lay outside the gene matches. Germline-derived CDR1 and CDR2 are SGHAT and FQNNGV. CDR3 DNA sequence: TGTGCCAGCAGCTTGGAGGGACTAGCGGAAGAGACCCAGTACTTC. Protein sequence: CASSLEGLAEETQYF.

Turning to this clonotype: The junction does not match germline at one end; this may be a read error. J is TRBJ2-1 and V is TRBV6-5; 8 bases are a match to TRBD2. The germline V gene has CDR1 MNHEY and CDR2 SVGAGI. This CDR3 is built from 15 residues. The CDR3 loop is CASTLLAASYNERFF. CDR3 nucleotides: TGTGCCAGCACCCTACTAGCGGCTTCCTACAATGAGCGGTTCTTC.

This sequence joins TRBV7-9 and TRBJ2-3; a weak D match, TRBD2 (5 bases). Germline CDR1 is SEHNR and CDR2 is FQNEAQ (reference sequence). CDR3 length: 16 amino acids. The ends were cut back, 5 bases at V and 2 bases at J, with 17 bases in the middle. Written as DNA, the CDR3 is TGTGCCAGCAGCCAGTTTCGGGGTCATAACACAGATACGCAGTATTTT. Its protein product is CASSQFRGHNTDTQYF.

This clonotype was counted a few times. This sequence joins TRBV7-6 and TRBJ1-5, with a possible D match to TRBD1 (6 bases). CDR1 is SGHVS and CDR2 is FNYEAQ in the germline V gene. This CDR3 has 12 residues. Trimming pared 0 bases from V and 9 bases from J, leaving 6 bases between. CDR3 bases: TGTGCCAGCAGCTTAGCGACAGGGCCCCAGCATTTT. The encoded protein is CASSLATGPQHF.

V and J are TRBV27 and TRBJ2-1; weak D call: TRBD2 (5 bases). The J call could be wrong; TRBJ2-7 is a better fit for the DNA end. This CDR3 region has 13 residues. CDR1 MNHEY and CDR2 SMNVEV come from the germline V gene (reference sequence). The CDR3 sequence: CASSLNGVHEQYF. CDR3 nucleotides: TGTGCCAGCAGCTTGAACGGGGTCCACGAGCAGTACTTC.

V usage is TRBV20-1 and J usage is TRBJ2-3; no clear D gene. The CDR3 spans 13 residues. Germline V gives CDR1 DFQATT, CDR2 SNEGSKA (reference sequence). V was shortened by 4 bases and J by 1 base, with 9 bases between the two germline ends. The DNA of the CDR3 is TGCAGTGCTAACGATGGAGGCACAGATACGCAGTATTTT. It is translated as CSANDGGTDTQYF.

The rearrangement joins TRBV4-3 to TRBJ2-5; D perhaps matches TRBD1 (6 bases). Gene TRBJ2-7 matches the end of the DNA better, so the J call may be wrong. The CDR3 is 15 residues long. Germline CDR1 is LGHNA and CDR2 is YSLEER. This CDR3 reads CASSQVDSAGYEQYF. In DNA form, the CDR3 reads TGCGCCAGCAGCCAAGTGGACAGCGCCGGCTACGAGCAGTACTTC.

This clonotype has more than one count but fewer than ten. The chain couples TRBV12-3 or TRBV12-4 to TRBJ2-5, with 11 bases fitting TRBD2. V gave up 1 base and J gave up 2 bases; unmatched junction bases: 9. The CDR3 runs 18 residues. The CDR3 here is CASSLGARGLAAQETQYF. The CDR3 coding sequence is TGTGCCAGCAGTTTAGGGGCGAGGGGACTAGCGGCTCAAGAGACCCAGTACTTC.

The chain links TRBV15 to TRBJ2-1, with TRBD2 matching over 9 bases. CDR3 length: 18 amino acids. The J segment lost 9 bases and the V segment lost 0 bases, leaving 15 bases of the junction unmatched. Germline V gene lookup returns CDR1 LNHNV and CDR2 YYDKDF (reference sequence). For the CDR3, the DNA is TGTGCCACCAGCAGAGATCTTCAGAAGCGGGAGGTTTATGGTGAGCAGTTCTTC. As protein: CATSRDLQKREVYGEQFF.

V gene TRBV27 combines with J gene TRBJ2-5; 9 bases fit TRBD2. The CDR3 spans 16 residues. CDR1 and CDR2 (germline): MNHEY, SMNVEV (reference sequence). Trimming at V came to 6 bases and at J to 0 bases, leaving 8 bases not matched to a gene. CDR3 residues: CASSPVVAGDQETQYF. Here the CDR3 DNA reads TGTGCCAGCAGCCCCGTAGTAGCGGGGGACCAAGAGACCCAGTACTTC.

A single count supports this clonotype. This chain uses TRBV7-9 with TRBJ2-7, with 9 positions matching TRBD1. Trimming removed 4 bases from V and 4 bases from J; junction bases left unmatched: 11. Germline CDR1 is SEHNR and CDR2 is FQNEAQ (reference sequence). The CDR3 loop spans 16 amino acids. The CDR3 sequence is CASSSQGTGTFYEQYF. DNA for the CDR3: TGTGCCAGCAGCTCCCAAGGGACAGGGACTTTTTACGAGCAGTACTTC.

This clonotype was counted only a few times. V is TRBV12-3 or TRBV12-4 and J is TRBJ2-1; either TRBD1 or TRBD2 may supply D (5 bases each). The CDR3 is made up of 16 amino acids. Deletions cut 2 bases from V and 4 bases from J, with 15 bases between. The DNA for the CDR3 is TGTGCCAGCAGTTTACAGGGAGCTTTAACGTACAATGAGCAGTTCTTC. Translating it yields CASSLQGALTYNEQFF.

This chain uses TRBV7-2 with TRBJ2-4, with D hard to call. Germline assignment: CDR1 SGHTA and CDR2 FQGNSA. The CDR3 is 16 residues long. Between the trimmed V and J ends, which lost 0 bases and 2 bases, there was a span of 11 bases. The CDR3 DNA follows: TGTGCCAGCAGCTTAGCATTTGGGGTACCCAAAAACATTCAGTACTTC. Amino acids: CASSLAFGVPKNIQYF. Full variable domain (missing parts from reference TRBV7-2 and TRBJ2-4): GAGVSQSPSNKVTEKGKDVELRCDPISGHTALYWYRQSLGQGLEFLIYFQGNSAPDKSGLPSDRFSAERTGGSVSTLTIQRTQQEDSAVYLCASSLAFGVPKNIQYFGAGTRLSVL.

There are a few counts of this clonotype. The V and J genes are TRBV12-3 or TRBV12-4 and TRBJ2-1; D is perhaps TRBD1 (6 bases). This CDR3 has 17 amino acids. The V end was cut by 1 base, the J end by 1 base, with 14 bases between. CDR3 sequence (DNA): TGTGCCAGCAGTTTAGGCCTTACAGGGTCGTCCTACAATGAGCAGTTCTTC. It encodes CASSLGLTGSSYNEQFF.

This clonotype appeared a few times. V and J are TRBV29-1 and TRBJ2-2; 10 positions agree with TRBD1. The ends lost 3 bases at V and 7 bases at J; junction bases unmatched: 2. The CDR3 has 13 residues. The germline V gene has CDR1 SQVTM and CDR2 ANQGSEA. The CDR3 DNA sequence: TGCAGCGTTGAGGGACAGGGGTTCGGGGAGCTGTTTTTT. As protein: CSVEGQGFGELFF.

The gene calls are TRBV4-2 and TRBJ1-5; D may be TRBD1 (6 bases). The CDR3 is made up of 17 amino acids. With 3 bases removed from V and 0 bases from J, the gap between germline ends came to 15 bases. Germline CDR1 LGHNA, CDR2 YNFKEQ. CDR3 nucleotide sequence: TGTGCCAGCAGCCAGGTCCGCGGGGGCCCTAGCAATCAGCCCCAGCATTTT. Its protein is CASSQVRGGPSNQPQHF.

This clonotype showed up many times. The chain has TRBV4-2 and TRBJ2-1; no firm D call. The CDR3 loop spans 16 amino acids. V dropped 3 bases and J dropped 0 bases, with 12 bases sitting between them. Germline assignment: CDR1 LGHNA and CDR2 YNFKEQ. The CDR3 coding sequence is TGTGCCAGCAGCCACGAGTTTGGGGACTCCTACAATGAGCAGTTCTTC. This codes for CASSHEFGDSYNEQFF.

The table lists this clonotype with a few counts. The rearrangement joins TRBV18 to TRBJ2-3; D might be TRBD1 or TRBD2, each matching 5 bases. The CDR3 contains 15 residues. Looked up from germline, CDR1 is KGHSH and CDR2 is LQKENI. Trimming shortened V by 4 bases and J by 2 bases, and 13 bases separated the two germline ends. Here the CDR3 reads CASSLRDGDTDTQYF. CDR3 DNA sequence: TGTGCCAGCTCACTCCGGGACGGGGACACAGATACGCAGTATTTT.

This chain uses TRBV9 with TRBJ2-3; no firm D call. The germline V gene has CDR1 SGDLS and CDR2 YYNGEE. The CDR3 consists of 15 residues. Trimming removed 6 bases from V and 4 bases from J, with 18 bases in between. CDR3 residues: CASTPSGYSSDTQYF. The CDR3 DNA is TGTGCCAGCACTCCAAGTGGATATTCTTCAGATACGCAGTATTTT. The variable domain in full, with the rest retrieved from reference TRBV9 and TRBJ2-3, is DSGVTQTPKHLITATGQRVTLRCSPRSGDLSVYWYQQSLDQGLQFLIQYYNGEERAKGNILERFSAQQFPDLHSELNLSSLELGDSALYFCASTPSGYSSDTQYFGPGTRLTVL.

This clonotype was counted only a few times. V and J are TRBV9 and TRBJ2-3, with D possibly matching TRBD2 (6 bases). V gave up 1 base and J gave up 2 bases, with 11 bases separating them. This CDR3 contains 15 residues. Germline loops: CDR1 SGDLS, CDR2 YYNGEE. In DNA, the CDR3 is TGTGCCAGCAGCGTAACTAGCAGCATCACAGATACGCAGTATTTT. Its protein is CASSVTSSITDTQYF.

This clonotype was counted a few times. The V gene is TRBV27, the J gene TRBJ2-5; TRBD1 matches at 8 bases. CDR3 length: 15 residues. With 4 bases clipped from V and 5 bases from J, the junction kept 9 bases outside the gene matches. The V gene's germline CDR1 is MNHEY and CDR2 SMNVEV (reference sequence). CDR3 in DNA: TGTGCCAGCAGTTGGATTCAGGGGGCATGGGAGACCCAGTACTTC. Residues: CASSWIQGAWETQYF.

The rearrangement joins TRBV7-2 to TRBJ2-3, with D possibly being TRBD1 (5 bases). Trimming stripped 5 bases from V and 3 bases from J, with 9 bases between. This CDR3 region has 13 residues. Germline CDR1 SGHTA, CDR2 FQGNSA. The chain's CDR3 is CASSRQITDTQYF. In DNA form, the CDR3 reads TGTGCCAGCAGCCGACAGATAACAGATACGCAGTATTTT.

The chain joins TRBV18 to TRBJ2-5, with 7 bases identical to TRBD1. Germline lookup yields CDR1 KGHSH and CDR2 LQKENI. The CDR3 runs 14 residues. V shed 3 bases, J shed 0 bases, and the junction held 1 base outside the gene matches. CDR3 protein: CASSPGQYQETQYF. CDR3 bases: TGTGCCAGCTCACCGGGACAGTACCAAGAGACCCAGTACTTC.